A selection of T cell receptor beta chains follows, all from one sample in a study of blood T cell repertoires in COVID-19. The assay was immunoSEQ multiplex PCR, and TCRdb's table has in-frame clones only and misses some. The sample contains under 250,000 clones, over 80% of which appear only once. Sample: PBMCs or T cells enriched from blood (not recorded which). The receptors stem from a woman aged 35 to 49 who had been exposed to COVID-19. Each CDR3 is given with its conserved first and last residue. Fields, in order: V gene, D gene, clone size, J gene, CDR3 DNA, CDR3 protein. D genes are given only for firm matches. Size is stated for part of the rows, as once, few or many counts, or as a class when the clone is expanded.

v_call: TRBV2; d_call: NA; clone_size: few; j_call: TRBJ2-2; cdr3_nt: TGTGCCAGCACTGTGGGCAGCGGGGAGCTGTTTTTT; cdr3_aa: CASTVGSGELFF
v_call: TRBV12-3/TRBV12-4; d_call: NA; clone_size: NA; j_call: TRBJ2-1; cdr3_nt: TGTGCCAGCAGCACGGGACAATCCCATGAGCAGTTCTTC; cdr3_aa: CASSTGQSHEQFF
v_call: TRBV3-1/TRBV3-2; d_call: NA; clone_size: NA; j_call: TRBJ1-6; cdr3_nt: TGTGCCAGCCGGTATTTTACCAAGAATTCACCCCTCCACTTT; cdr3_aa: CASRYFTKNSPLHF
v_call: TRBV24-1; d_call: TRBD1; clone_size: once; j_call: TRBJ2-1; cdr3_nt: TGTGCCACCAGTGACCACGGACAGGGGGCTAATGAGCAGTTCTTC; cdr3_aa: CATSDHGQGANEQFF
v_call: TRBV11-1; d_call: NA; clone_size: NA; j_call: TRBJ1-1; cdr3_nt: TGTGCCAGCAGCTTAGTCTCCCGGCACCCAGGGTCTGAAGCTTTCTTT; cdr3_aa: CASSLVSRHPGSEAFF
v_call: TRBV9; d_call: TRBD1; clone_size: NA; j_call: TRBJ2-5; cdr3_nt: TGTGCCAGCAGCAGGGACAGGCAAGAGACCCAGTACTTC; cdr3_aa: CASSRDRQETQYF
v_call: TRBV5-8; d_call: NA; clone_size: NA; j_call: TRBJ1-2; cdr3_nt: TGTGCCAGCAGCTTGGCCCTATCAGGGGTTATTGGCTACACCTTC; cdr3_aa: CASSLALSGVIGYTF
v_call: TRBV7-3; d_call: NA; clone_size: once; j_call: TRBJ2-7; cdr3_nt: TGTGCCAGCAGCTTAACGGCTAGCGTGATGTACGAGCAGTACTTC; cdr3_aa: CASSLTASVMYEQYF
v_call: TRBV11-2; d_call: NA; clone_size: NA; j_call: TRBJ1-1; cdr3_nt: TGTGCCAGCAGCTTAGATGTCGACACTGAAGCTTTCTTT; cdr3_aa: CASSLDVDTEAFF
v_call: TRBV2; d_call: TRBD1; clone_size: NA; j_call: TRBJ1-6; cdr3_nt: TGTGCCAGCAGTATCGACAGGGTTGGCAATTCACCCCTCCACTTT; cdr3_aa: CASSIDRVGNSPLHF
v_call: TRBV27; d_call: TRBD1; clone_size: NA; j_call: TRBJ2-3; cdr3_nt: TGTGCCAGCCGCAGGGGACAGCCTCCAGATACGCAGTATTTT; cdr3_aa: CASRRGQPPDTQYF
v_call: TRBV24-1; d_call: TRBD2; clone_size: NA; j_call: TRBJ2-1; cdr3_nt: TGTGCCACCAGTGATCCGACTAGCGGCTCCTACAATGAGCAGTTCTTC; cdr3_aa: CATSDPTSGSYNEQFF
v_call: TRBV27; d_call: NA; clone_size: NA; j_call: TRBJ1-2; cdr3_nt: TGTGCCAGCAGTCCTCGTCAGGGCTATGGCTACACCTTC; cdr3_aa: CASSPRQGYGYTF
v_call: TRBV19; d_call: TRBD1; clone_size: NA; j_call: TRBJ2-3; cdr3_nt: TGTGCCAGTAGTATGGAACAGGGGTCAGATACGCAGTATTTT; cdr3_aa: CASSMEQGSDTQYF
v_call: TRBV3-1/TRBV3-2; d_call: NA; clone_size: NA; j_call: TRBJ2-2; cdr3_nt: TGTGCCAGCAGCCAAGGGAGCACCGGGGAGCTGTTTTTT; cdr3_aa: CASSQGSTGELFF
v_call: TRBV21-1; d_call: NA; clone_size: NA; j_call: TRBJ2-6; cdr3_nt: TGTGCCAGCAGCGCATTACACAGGGGGCGGCCCCTCACTGGGGCCAACGTCCTGACTTTC; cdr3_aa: CASSALHRGRPLTGANVLTF
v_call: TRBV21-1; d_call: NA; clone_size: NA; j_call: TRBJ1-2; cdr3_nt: TGTGCCAGCAGCAAAGTTTGGGCTACCTATGGCTACACCTTC; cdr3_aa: CASSKVWATYGYTF
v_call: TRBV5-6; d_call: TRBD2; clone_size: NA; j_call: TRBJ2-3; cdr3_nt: TGTGCCAGCAGCTTGGTCGGGAGGGCCCGCACAGATACGCAGTATTTT; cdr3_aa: CASSLVGRARTDTQYF
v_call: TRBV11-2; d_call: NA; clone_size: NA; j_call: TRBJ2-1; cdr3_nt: TGTGCCAGCAGCTTAGACCGCAGGGCCTACAATGAGCAGTTCTTC; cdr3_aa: CASSLDRRAYNEQFF
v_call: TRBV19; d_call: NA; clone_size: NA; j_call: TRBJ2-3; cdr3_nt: TGTGCCAGTAGTATCAGCGAGACCGGTGCAGATACGCAGTATTTT; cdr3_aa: CASSISETGADTQYF
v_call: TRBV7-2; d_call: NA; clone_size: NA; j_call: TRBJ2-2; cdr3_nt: TGTGCCAGCAGTCACTTCACCGGGGAGCTGTTTTTT; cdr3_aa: CASSHFTGELFF
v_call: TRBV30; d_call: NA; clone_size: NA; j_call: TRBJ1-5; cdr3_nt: TGTGCCTGGAGATCCAGGGCGAGCAATCAGCCCCAGCATTTT; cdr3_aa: CAWRSRASNQPQHF
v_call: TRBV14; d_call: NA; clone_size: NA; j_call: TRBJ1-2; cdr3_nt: TGTGCCAGCAGCCAAGAAAGGACATTTAACTATGGCTACACCTTC; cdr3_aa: CASSQERTFNYGYTF
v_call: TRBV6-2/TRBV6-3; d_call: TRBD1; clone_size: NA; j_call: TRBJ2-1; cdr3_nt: TGTGCCAGCAGCCGACCGGGACAGGGCAATGAGCAGTTCTTC; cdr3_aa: CASSRPGQGNEQFF
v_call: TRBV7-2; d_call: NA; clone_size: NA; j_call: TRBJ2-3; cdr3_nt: TGTGCCAGCAGCTTAGGGGCACGACGGACAGATACGCAGTATTTT; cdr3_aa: CASSLGARRTDTQYF
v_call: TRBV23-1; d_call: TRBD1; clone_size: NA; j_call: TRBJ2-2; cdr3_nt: TGCGCCAGCAGTCAATCGACCGGGACAGCGAACACCGGGGAGCTGTTTTTT; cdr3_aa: CASSQSTGTANTGELFF
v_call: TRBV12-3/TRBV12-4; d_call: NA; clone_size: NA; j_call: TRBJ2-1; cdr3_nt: TGTGCCAGCAGTTTAGAGGGGCCCTTACCCCCCCTCTTC; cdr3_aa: CASSLEGPLPPLF
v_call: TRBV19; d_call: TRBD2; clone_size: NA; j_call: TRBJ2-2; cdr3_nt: TGTGCCAGTAGTATAGTAGGCGGGAGCACCGGGGAGCTGTTTTTT; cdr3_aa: CASSIVGGSTGELFF